This T cell receptor beta chain was captured in a study of blood T cell repertoires in COVID-19. The overall study: The United States, Italy and Spain were the sources of the acute and convalescent COVID-19 samples. The cDNA or gDNA used as material had been derived from T cells, B-cell-depleted T cells, or PBMCs.

Authors' processing steps: Quantification of nucleated cells was approximated via reference gene primer amplification. TCRdb's copy holds only in-frame clones and misses some; the assay was immunoSEQ multiplex PCR. That table supplies the V and J calls and clone size; D and trimming were determined from the DNA. Of fewer than 150,000 clones in the sample, 84% are singletons; the top ten hold about 13%. V shed 0 bases and J 5 bases; nucleotides not matched to a gene: 6. The CDR3 contains 15 residues. From germline, CDR1 is SGHRS and CDR2 YFSETQ. The TCR originated in a human donor in a cohort sampled during active COVID-19. Sequencing used peripheral blood. The V gene is TRBV5-1, the J gene TRBJ1-1; 8 bases are a match to TRBD1. In DNA, the CDR3 is TGCGCCAGCAGCTTGGACTCAGGGGGCATAACTGAAGCTTTCTTT. It codes for CASSLDSGGITEAFF.